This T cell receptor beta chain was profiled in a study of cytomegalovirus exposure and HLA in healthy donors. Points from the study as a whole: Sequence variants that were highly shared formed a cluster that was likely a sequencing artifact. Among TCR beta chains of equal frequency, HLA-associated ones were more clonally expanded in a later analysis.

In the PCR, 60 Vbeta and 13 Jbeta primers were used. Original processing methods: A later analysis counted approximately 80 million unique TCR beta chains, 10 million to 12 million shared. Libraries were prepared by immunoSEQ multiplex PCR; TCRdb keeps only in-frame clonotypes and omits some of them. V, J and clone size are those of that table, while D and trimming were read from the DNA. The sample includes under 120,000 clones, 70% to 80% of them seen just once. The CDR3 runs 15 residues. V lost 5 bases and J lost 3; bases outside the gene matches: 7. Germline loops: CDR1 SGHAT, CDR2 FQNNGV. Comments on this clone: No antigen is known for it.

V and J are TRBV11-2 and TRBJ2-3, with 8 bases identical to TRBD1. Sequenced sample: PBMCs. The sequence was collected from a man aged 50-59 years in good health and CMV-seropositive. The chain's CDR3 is CASSPWGDRTDTQYF. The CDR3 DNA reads TGTGCCAGCAGCCCGTGGGGGGACAGGACAGATACGCAGTATTTT. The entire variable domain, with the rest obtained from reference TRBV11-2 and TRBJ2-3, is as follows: EAGVAQSPRYKIIEKRQSVAFWCNPISGHATLYWYQQILGQGPKLLIQFQNNGVVDDSQLPKDRFSAERLKGVDSTLKIQPAKLEDSAVYLCASSPWGDRTDTQYFGPGTRLTVL.